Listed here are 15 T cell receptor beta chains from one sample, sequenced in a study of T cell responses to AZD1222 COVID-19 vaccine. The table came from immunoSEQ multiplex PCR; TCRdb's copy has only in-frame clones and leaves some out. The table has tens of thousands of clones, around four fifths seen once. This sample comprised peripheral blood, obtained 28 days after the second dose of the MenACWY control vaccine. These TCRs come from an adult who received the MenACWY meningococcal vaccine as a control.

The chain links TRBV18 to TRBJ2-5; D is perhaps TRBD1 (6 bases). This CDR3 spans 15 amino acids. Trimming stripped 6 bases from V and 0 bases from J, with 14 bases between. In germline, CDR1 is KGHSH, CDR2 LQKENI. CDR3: CASSRRGGYQETQYF. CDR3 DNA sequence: TGTGCCAGCTCCCGCAGGGGCGGGTACCAAGAGACCCAGTACTTC.

The CDR3 region is CASSEGFGGANVLTF. For the CDR3, the DNA is TGTGCCAGCAGTGAAGGGTTTGGTGGGGCCAACGTCCTGACTTTC. V gene TRBV25-1 combines with J gene TRBJ2-6; no firm D call. This CDR3 is 15 amino acids long. The germline V and J ends were trimmed by 2 bases and 3 bases, with 8 bases remaining between them. The germline gives CDR1 MGHDK, CDR2 SYGVNS.

CDR3 bases: TGTGCCAGCTCGGCAGGGGAGGGTCAGCCCCAGCATTTT. This gives the protein CASSAGEGQPQHF. The chain recombines TRBV25-1 with TRBJ1-5, with D perhaps TRBD1 (6 bases). The ends were cut back, 8 bases at V and 6 bases at J, with 14 bases in the middle. Germline V lookup: CDR1 MGHDK, CDR2 SYGVNS. There are 13 residues in the CDR3.

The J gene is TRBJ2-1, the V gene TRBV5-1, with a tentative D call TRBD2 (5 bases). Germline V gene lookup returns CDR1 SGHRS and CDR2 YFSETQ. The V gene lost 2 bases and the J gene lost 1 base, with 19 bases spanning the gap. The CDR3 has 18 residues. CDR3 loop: CASSFPTGSERSYNEQFF. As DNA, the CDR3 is TGCGCCAGCAGCTTCCCCACCGGTAGCGAGAGGTCCTACAATGAGCAGTTCTTC.

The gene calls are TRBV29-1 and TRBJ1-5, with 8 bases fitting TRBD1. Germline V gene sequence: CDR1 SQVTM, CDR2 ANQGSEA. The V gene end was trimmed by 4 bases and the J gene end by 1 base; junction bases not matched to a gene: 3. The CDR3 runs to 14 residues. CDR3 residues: CSVGDRRSNQPQHF. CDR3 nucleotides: TGCAGCGTTGGGGACAGGAGAAGCAATCAGCCCCAGCATTTT. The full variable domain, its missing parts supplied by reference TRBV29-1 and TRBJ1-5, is SAVISQKPSRDICQRGTSLTIQCQVDSQVTMMFWYRQQPGQSLTLIATANQGSEATYESGFVIDKFPISRPNLTFSTLTVSNMSPEDSSIYLCSVGDRRSNQPQHFGDGTRLSIL.

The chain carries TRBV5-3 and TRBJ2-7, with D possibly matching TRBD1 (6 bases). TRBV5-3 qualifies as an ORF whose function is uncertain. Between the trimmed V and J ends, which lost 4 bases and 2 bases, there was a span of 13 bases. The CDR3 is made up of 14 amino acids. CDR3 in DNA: TGTGCCAGAAGCATGAATTCAGGGGCCTACGAGCAGTACGTC. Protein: CARSMNSGAYEQYV.

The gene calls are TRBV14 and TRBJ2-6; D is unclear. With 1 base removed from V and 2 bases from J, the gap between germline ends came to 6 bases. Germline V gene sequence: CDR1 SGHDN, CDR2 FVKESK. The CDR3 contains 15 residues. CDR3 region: CASSQVGTGANVLTF. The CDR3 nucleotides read TGTGCCAGCAGCCAAGTGGGCACTGGGGCCAACGTCCTGACTTTC.

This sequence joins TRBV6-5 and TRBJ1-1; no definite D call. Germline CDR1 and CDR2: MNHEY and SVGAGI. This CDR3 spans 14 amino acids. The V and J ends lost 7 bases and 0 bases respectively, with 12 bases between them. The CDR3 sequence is CASMARILNTEAFF. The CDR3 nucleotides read TGTGCCAGCATGGCACGTATCCTGAACACTGAAGCTTTCTTT.

The CDR3 sequence is CASSLFSYEQYV. The CDR3 coding sequence is TGTGCCAGCAGCTTATTCAGCTACGAGCAGTACGTC. The rearrangement joins TRBV7-9 to TRBJ2-7; D uncertain. Germline-derived CDR1 and CDR2 are SEHNR and FQNEAQ (reference sequence). V gave up 2 bases and J gave up 3 bases, with 5 bases separating them. This CDR3 spans 12 amino acids.

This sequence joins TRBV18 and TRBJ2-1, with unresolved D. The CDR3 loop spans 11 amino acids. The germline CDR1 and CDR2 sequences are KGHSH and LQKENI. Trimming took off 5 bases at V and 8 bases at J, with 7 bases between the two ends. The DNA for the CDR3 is TGTGCCAGCTCATTCTCCGATGAGCAGTTCTTC. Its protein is CASSFSDEQFF.

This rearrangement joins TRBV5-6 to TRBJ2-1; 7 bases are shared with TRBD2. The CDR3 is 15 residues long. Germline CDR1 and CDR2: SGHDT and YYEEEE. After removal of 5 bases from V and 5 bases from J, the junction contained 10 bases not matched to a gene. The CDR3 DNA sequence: TGTGCCAGCAGGGGCGGGACTACCGATAACAATGAGCAGTTCTTC. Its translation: CASRGGTTDNNEQFF.

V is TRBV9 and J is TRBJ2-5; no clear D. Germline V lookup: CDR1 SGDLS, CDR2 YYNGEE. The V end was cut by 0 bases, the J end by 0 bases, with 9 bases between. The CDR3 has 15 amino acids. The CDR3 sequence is CASSVASRNQETQYF. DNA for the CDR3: TGTGCCAGCAGCGTAGCTTCCCGGAACCAAGAGACCCAGTACTTC.

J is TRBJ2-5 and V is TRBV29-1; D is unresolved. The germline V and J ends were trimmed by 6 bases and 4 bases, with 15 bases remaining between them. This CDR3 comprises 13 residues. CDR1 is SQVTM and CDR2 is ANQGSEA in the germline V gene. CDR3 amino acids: CSVAAPMGETQYF. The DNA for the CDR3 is TGCAGCGTGGCAGCCCCCATGGGAGAGACCCAGTACTTC.

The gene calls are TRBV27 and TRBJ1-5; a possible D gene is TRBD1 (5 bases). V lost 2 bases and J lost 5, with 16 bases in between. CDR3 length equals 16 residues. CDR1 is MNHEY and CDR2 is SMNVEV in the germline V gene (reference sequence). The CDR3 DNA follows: TGTGCCAGCAGTTTAAGGGGAGAAACCCGGTATCAGCCCCAGCATTTT. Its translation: CASSLRGETRYQPQHF.

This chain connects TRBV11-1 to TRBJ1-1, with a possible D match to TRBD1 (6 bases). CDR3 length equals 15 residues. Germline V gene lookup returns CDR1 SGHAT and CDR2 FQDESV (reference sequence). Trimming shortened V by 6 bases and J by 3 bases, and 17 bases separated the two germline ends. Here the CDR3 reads CASSPRTARYTEAFF. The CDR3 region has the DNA TGTGCCAGCAGTCCTCGGACAGCTAGATACACTGAAGCTTTCTTT.